This T cell receptor (beta chain) derives from a study of T cells in Graves' hyperthyroidism and ophthalmopathy. General study results and limits: Most clonotypes that expanded in the thyroid above 0.001 also showed up in blood.

In germline, CDR1 is DFQATT, CDR2 SNEGSKA (reference sequence). The CDR3 covers 16 residues. Between the trimmed V and J ends, which lost 2 bases and 1 base, there was a span of 17 bases. This clonotype was counted a few times. The antigen is undetermined. Patients were excluded for uncontrolled infection, other autoimmune disease, pregnancy or lactation. TCR beta CDR3 regions were amplified from RNA transcripts. Initially, a first-round RT-PCR of the TCR CDR3 employed the HTBI primer set. From the multiplex PCR reads, TCRdb called clonotypes with MiXCR, one entry per CDR3 protein. The sample holds 800,000 or so distinct CDR3 sequences, 38% seen once.

This TCR came from a man between 18 and 35 years old with Graves' hyperthyroidism. Sequences were obtained from blood. The chain carries TRBV20-1 and TRBJ2-5; D gene ambiguous. The CDR3, as DNA: TGCAGTGCTAGACGCCTGGAGCGCAGCTTCCAAGAGACCCAGTACTTC. Its protein is CSARRLERSFQETQYF.